These 21 T cell receptor beta chains share one sample of origin, sequenced in a study of cytomegalovirus exposure and HLA in healthy donors. The PCR ran on 60 Vbeta and 13 Jbeta primers. Clones were sequenced by immunoSEQ multiplex PCR, and TCRdb holds only the in-frame ones, with some missing. The data show 55,000 to 70,000 clones, with 60% to 85% seen just once and roughly 5% held by the top ten. The specimen sequenced was PBMCs. These receptors were obtained from a male donor in good health and CMV-seropositive.

The V call is TRBV5-1, the J call TRBJ1-6; 10 positions agree with TRBD1. From germline, CDR1 is SGHRS and CDR2 YFSETQ. The CDR3 has 16 residues. The V and J ends lost 4 bases and 5 bases, in that order; junction bases with no gene match: 6. The CDR3 reads CASSLPDRGNNSPLHF. The CDR3 DNA sequence: TGCGCCAGCAGCCTTCCGGACAGGGGGAATAATTCACCCCTCCACTTT.

This clone was recorded once. The chain uses TRBV9 and TRBJ2-7, with 7 bases fitting TRBD1. The germline V gene encodes CDR1 SGDLS and CDR2 YYNGEE. CDR3 size: 14 residues. The junction had 7 bases not matched to a gene; V was cut back by 4 bases and J by 3 bases. Here the CDR3 reads CASSPWDSNYEQYF. The CDR3 DNA is TGTGCCAGCAGCCCCTGGGACAGCAACTACGAGCAGTACTTC.

The V gene is TRBV5-4, the J gene TRBJ1-2; D is undetermined. This CDR3 is built from 13 residues. Trimming removed 6 bases from V and 3 bases from J, with 12 bases in between. Germline V gene data show CDR1 as SGHNT and CDR2 as YYREEE (reference sequence). The CDR3 sequence is CASKEREDYGYTF. DNA of the CDR3: TGTGCCAGCAAGGAGAGAGAGGACTATGGCTACACCTTC.

The chain couples TRBV4-3 to TRBJ1-4; maybe TRBD1 (6 bases). The V end was cut by 1 base, the J end by 1 base, with 7 bases between. Germline CDR1 reads LGHNA; CDR2 reads YSLEER. This CDR3 has 15 residues. The CDR3 nucleotides are TGCGCCAGCAGCCAAGGAGGGGGAACTAATGAAAAACTGTTTTTT. Amino acids: CASSQGGGTNEKLFF.

The rearrangement uses TRBV5-6 and TRBJ2-1; TRBD1 might be the D (7 bases). Germline-derived CDR1 and CDR2 are SGHDT and YYEEEE. The CDR3 is made up of 16 amino acids. Trimming removed 4 bases at V and 0 bases at J, with 14 bases between. The CDR3 sequence: CASSKDRRVSYNEQFF. CDR3 nucleotides: TGTGCCAGCAGCAAGGACAGGAGGGTCTCCTACAATGAGCAGTTCTTC.

The rearrangement links TRBV6-6 to TRBJ1-2, with TRBD1 matching over 10 bases. The CDR3 loop spans 16 amino acids. The germline V gene has CDR1 MNHNY and CDR2 SVGAGI (reference sequence). The V and J ends lost 6 bases and 4 bases, in that order; junction bases with no gene match: 11. CDR3 residues: CASSRGQGTEPYGYTF. In nucleotides, the CDR3 is TGTGCCAGCAGCCGGGGACAGGGGACCGAGCCCTATGGCTACACCTTC.

This clone was recorded a few times. V and J are TRBV5-1 and TRBJ2-7; 7 bases line up with TRBD1. Per germline, CDR1 SGHRS and CDR2 YFSETQ. Trimming at V came to 3 bases and at J to 0 bases, leaving 6 bases not matched to a gene. The CDR3 totals 15 residues. The CDR3 here is CASSSGQSSSYEQYF. In DNA form, the CDR3 reads TGCGCCAGCAGCTCGGGACAGTCGAGCTCCTACGAGCAGTACTTC.

The chain links TRBV6-1 to TRBJ1-5; TRBD1 might be the D (6 bases). Germline V gene data show CDR1 as MNHNS and CDR2 as SASEGT. V was cut by 8 bases and J by 6 bases, with 11 bases left in between. This CDR3 has 12 residues. The CDR3 loop reads CASLAGVQPQHF. The CDR3 nucleotides read TGTGCCAGCCTTGCAGGGGTTCAGCCCCAGCATTTT.

The V and J genes are TRBV27 and TRBJ2-2; D is undetermined. The germline V gene encodes CDR1 MNHEY and CDR2 SMNVEV (reference sequence). This CDR3 spans 15 amino acids. Trimming cost V 8 bases and J 4 bases, with 17 bases left between them. CDR3: CASSRLEASTGELFF. The DNA of the CDR3 is TGTGCCAGCTCCCGCTTAGAGGCTTCCACCGGGGAGCTGTTTTTT.

CDR3 sequence: CASSYRVYEQFF. DNA of the CDR3: TGTGCCAGCAGTTACAGGGTTTATGAGCAGTTCTTC. V gene TRBV7-9 combines with J gene TRBJ2-1; D may be TRBD1 (6 bases). CDR1 is SEHNR, CDR2 FQNEAQ, per germline (reference sequence). Trimming shortened V by 6 bases and J by 8 bases, and 11 bases separated the two germline ends. The CDR3 length is 12 residues.

This chain joins TRBV9 and TRBJ1-2; 8 positions agree with TRBD1. After removal of 3 bases from V and 6 bases from J, the junction contained 10 bases not matched to a gene. The CDR3 is 15 amino acids. The germline V gene encodes CDR1 SGDLS and CDR2 YYNGEE. The CDR3 DNA sequence: TGTGCCAGCAGCGATACCGGACAGGGAGGAAATGGCTACACCTTC. Protein product: CASSDTGQGGNGYTF.

CDR3 DNA sequence: TGTGCCAGCAGCGTAGGGGCAGGGGTAGCCTACGAGCAGTACTTC. It codes for CASSVGAGVAYEQYF. V usage is TRBV9 and J usage is TRBJ2-7; TRBD1 is a possible D gene (6 bases). There are 15 residues in the CDR3. The germline V and J ends were trimmed by 0 bases and 2 bases, with 12 bases remaining between them. Germline V CDR1 and CDR2: SGDLS, YYNGEE.

The V gene is TRBV4-1, the J gene TRBJ2-3, with a weak D call TRBD2 (6 bases). V was cut by 4 bases and J by 4 bases, with 15 bases left in between. Germline V lookup: CDR1 MGHRA, CDR2 YSYEKL. The CDR3 consists of 15 residues. This CDR3 reads CASSRKGGGADTQYF. The CDR3 bases are TGCGCCAGCAGCCGAAAGGGCGGAGGGGCAGATACGCAGTATTTT.

For the CDR3, the DNA is TGTGCCAGCAGCTTCGCGGGACAGGGGGCCACAGATACGCAGTATTTT. This gives the protein CASSFAGQGATDTQYF. V and J are TRBV7-9 and TRBJ2-3; 12 bases are a match to TRBD1. Germline V gene data show CDR1 as SEHNR and CDR2 as FQNEAQ (reference sequence). The CDR3 is made up of 16 amino acids. J was trimmed by 2 bases and V by 3 bases; bases with no gene match: 3.

V and J are TRBV18 and TRBJ2-5; D might be TRBD1 (6 bases). V was shortened by 3 bases and J by 1 base, with 9 bases between the two germline ends. This CDR3 is built from 14 residues. Germline-derived CDR1 and CDR2 are KGHSH and LQKENI. CDR3 residues: CASSPTGLQETQYF. The CDR3 bases are TGTGCCAGCTCACCGACAGGCCTCCAAGAGACCCAGTACTTC.

The gene calls are TRBV6-5 and TRBJ2-3, with 7 bases matching TRBD1. The CDR3 is 13 residues long. The V segment lost 5 bases and the J segment 7 bases; nucleotides outside the gene matches: 6. The germline V gene has CDR1 MNHEY and CDR2 SVGAGI. The CDR3, as DNA: TGTGCCAGCAGTCGGGACAGCGAATATACGCAGTATTTT. Residues: CASSRDSEYTQYF.

This chain connects TRBV7-6 to TRBJ1-6, with D possibly being TRBD1 (5 bases). Germline CDR1 reads SGHVS; CDR2 reads FNYEAQ. V lost 5 bases and J lost 10, with 15 bases in between. This CDR3 contains 14 residues. The CDR3 protein is CASSAAEGHSPLHF. CDR3 bases: TGTGCCAGCAGCGCCGCGGAGGGGCACTCACCCCTCCACTTT.

The chain couples TRBV28 to TRBJ1-2, with D perhaps matching TRBD1 (6 bases). This CDR3 has 12 residues. V lost 7 bases and J 7 bases, leaving 13 bases between the germline ends. The germline CDR1 and CDR2 sequences are MDHEN and SYDVKM. The CDR3 nucleotides are TGTGCCAGCACCAAGGGGGTTACTGGCTACACCTTC. It is translated as CASTKGVTGYTF.

This clone is medium-sized (0.01 to 0.1%). V is TRBV5-4 and J is TRBJ2-7; TRBD2 aligns across 10 bases. After removal of 0 bases from V and 3 bases from J, the junction contained 6 bases not matched to a gene. Germline assignment: CDR1 SGHNT and CDR2 YYREEE (reference sequence). This CDR3 contains 16 residues. The CDR3: CASSLEASGGGYEQYF. In DNA, the CDR3 is TGTGCCAGCAGCTTGGAGGCTAGCGGGGGAGGCTACGAGCAGTACTTC.

The chain joins TRBV30 to TRBJ2-2; no definite D call. This CDR3 contains 16 residues. In germline, CDR1 is GTSNPN, CDR2 SVGIG (reference sequence). With 3 bases removed from V and 1 base from J, the gap between germline ends came to 15 bases. The CDR3 DNA reads TGTGCCTGGAGGGCCCGTTTACAGCTGAACACCGGGGAGCTGTTTTTT. Its protein product is CAWRARLQLNTGELFF.

The chain is built from TRBV28 and TRBJ1-2; D gene ambiguous. Germline lookup yields CDR1 MDHEN and CDR2 SYDVKM. CDR3 length: 13 residues. The V gene lost 6 bases and the J gene lost 9 bases, with 17 bases spanning the gap. The chain's CDR3 is CASRPDLTASYTF. CDR3 nucleotide sequence: TGTGCCAGCAGGCCGGATCTGACTGCAAGCTACACCTTC.